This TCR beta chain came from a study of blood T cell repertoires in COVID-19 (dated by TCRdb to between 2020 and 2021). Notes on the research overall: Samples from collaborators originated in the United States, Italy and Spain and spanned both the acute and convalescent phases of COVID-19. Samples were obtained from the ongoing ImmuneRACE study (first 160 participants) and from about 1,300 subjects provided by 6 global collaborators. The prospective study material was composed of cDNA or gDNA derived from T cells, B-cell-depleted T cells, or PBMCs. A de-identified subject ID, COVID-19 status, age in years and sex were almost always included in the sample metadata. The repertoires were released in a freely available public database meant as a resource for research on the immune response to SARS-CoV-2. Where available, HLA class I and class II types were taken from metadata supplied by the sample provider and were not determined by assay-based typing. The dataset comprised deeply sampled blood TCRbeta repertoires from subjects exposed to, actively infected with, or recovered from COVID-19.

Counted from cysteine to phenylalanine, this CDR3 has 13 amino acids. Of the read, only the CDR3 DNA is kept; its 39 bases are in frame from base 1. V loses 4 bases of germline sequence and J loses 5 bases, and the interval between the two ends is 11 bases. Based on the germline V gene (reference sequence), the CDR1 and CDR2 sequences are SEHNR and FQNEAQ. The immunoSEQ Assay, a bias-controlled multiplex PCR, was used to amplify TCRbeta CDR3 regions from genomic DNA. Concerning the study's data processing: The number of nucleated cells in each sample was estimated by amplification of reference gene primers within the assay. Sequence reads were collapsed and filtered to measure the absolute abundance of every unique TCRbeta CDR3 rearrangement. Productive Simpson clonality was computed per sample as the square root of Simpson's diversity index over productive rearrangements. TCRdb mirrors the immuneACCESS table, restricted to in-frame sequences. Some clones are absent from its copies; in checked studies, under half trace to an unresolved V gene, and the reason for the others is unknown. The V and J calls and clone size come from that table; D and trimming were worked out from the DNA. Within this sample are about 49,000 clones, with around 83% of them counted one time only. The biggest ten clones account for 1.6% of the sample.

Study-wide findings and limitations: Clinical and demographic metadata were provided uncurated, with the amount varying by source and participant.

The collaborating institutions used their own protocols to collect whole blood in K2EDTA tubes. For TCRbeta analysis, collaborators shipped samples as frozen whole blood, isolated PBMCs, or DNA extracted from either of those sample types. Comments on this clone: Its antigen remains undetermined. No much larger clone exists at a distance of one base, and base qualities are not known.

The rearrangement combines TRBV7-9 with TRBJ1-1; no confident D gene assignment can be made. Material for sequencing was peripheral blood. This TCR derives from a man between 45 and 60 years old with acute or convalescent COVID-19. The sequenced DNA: TGTGCCAGCAGCTCAACCCCCGGGACTGAAGCTTTCTTT. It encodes CASSSTPGTEAFF.